A single sample gave rise to the 7 T cell receptor beta chains below, sequenced in a study of T-cell reconstitution after alpha-beta-depleted transplantation in children. For TCRbeta, the library was prepared with unique molecular identifiers. MiXCR, applied by TCRdb to the PCR reads, yields one record per CDR3 protein. The data show roughly 340,000 distinct CDR3 sequences, roughly 16% seen once. This specimen consisted of PBMCs, mostly from graft donor cells, obtained 360 days after TCRalphabeta/CD19-depleted stem cell transplant. These receptors originate from a male patient between 2 and 10 years old who had a stem cell transplant for acute lymphoblastic leukemia, so the T cells may come from the graft donor.

The rearrangement joins TRBV11-2 to TRBJ1-1, with 11 bases identical to TRBD1. The CDR3 runs to 15 residues. V dropped 4 bases and J dropped 6; count of bases not matched to a gene: 7. In germline, CDR1 is SGHAT, CDR2 FQNNGV. The CDR3 DNA sequence: TGTGCCAGCAGCTCCTTCGGACAGGGGGCATCTGAAGCTTTCTTT. Protein product: CASSSFGQGASEAFF.

This clonotype was detected only a few times. The chain links TRBV5-1 to TRBJ1-1; D unclear. The germline gives CDR1 SGHRS, CDR2 YFSETQ. CDR3 size: 15 residues. The V end lost 0 bases, the J end lost 5 bases, and 14 bases lay between the germline ends. The CDR3 DNA reads as TGCGCCAGCAGCTTGGAAGGCCTAAGTGGGACTGAAGCTTTCTTT. Translating gives CASSLEGLSGTEAFF.

This clonotype was counted only a few times. The V and J genes are TRBV28 and TRBJ2-7; D gene unclear. Germline V gene data show CDR1 as MDHEN and CDR2 as SYDVKM. This CDR3 spans 13 amino acids. Trimming pared 3 bases from V and 3 bases from J, leaving 9 bases between. CDR3 residues: CASSFTHSYEQYF. The CDR3 DNA reads TGTGCCAGCAGTTTCACTCATAGCTACGAGCAGTACTTC.

V gene TRBV5-1 combines with J gene TRBJ2-5, with 9 bases identical to TRBD2. Per the germline V gene, CDR1 is SGHRS and CDR2 is YFSETQ. With V trimmed by 7 bases and J by 0 bases, 13 bases remained unmatched. There are 17 residues in the CDR3. CDR3 sequence: CASGYRSSGKYQETQYF. The CDR3 bases are TGCGCCAGCGGCTACCGTTCTAGCGGGAAGTACCAAGAGACCCAGTACTTC.

The J gene is TRBJ2-6, the V gene TRBV20-1; D may match TRBD1 or TRBD2 (5 bases each). Trimming removed 5 bases at V and 0 bases at J, with 14 bases between. In germline, CDR1 is DFQATT, CDR2 SNEGSKA (reference sequence). The CDR3 has 16 residues. This CDR3 reads CSAWGRLSSGANVLTF. The CDR3, as DNA: TGCAGTGCTTGGGGGAGACTCAGCTCTGGGGCCAACGTCCTGACTTTC.

This clonotype was seen repeatedly, ten times or more. J is TRBJ1-1 and V is TRBV29-1; no definite D call. CDR3 length: 14 amino acids. Per germline, CDR1 SQVTM and CDR2 ANQGSEA. The V end lost 3 bases, the J end lost 4 bases, and 15 bases lay between the germline ends. The CDR3 reads CSVDPKAQGTEAFF. The CDR3 DNA reads TGCAGCGTTGACCCGAAGGCTCAAGGCACTGAAGCTTTCTTT.

This clonotype was seen a few times. The chain is built from TRBV11-2 and TRBJ1-1; TRBD1 matches 8 bases. This CDR3 has 15 residues. Germline V gene data show CDR1 as SGHAT and CDR2 as FQNNGV. The V gene end was trimmed by 1 base and the J gene end by 10 bases; junction bases not matched to a gene: 11. CDR3 bases: TGTGCCAGCAGCTTAGGACAGGGGATCCGCTCTCGAGCTTTCTTT. Translation: CASSLGQGIRSRAFF.